These 10 T cell receptor beta chains came from one sample sequenced in a study of technical replicates of blood from a few donors. Some clones are missing from TCRdb's copy, which holds only in-frame ones; the method was immunoSEQ multiplex PCR. This table holds around 67,000 clones, about 95% found once. Input material: T cells isolated from PBMCs. The receptors originated from a human donor in good health.

The CDR3 spells CSVRQGTYEQYF. The CDR3, as DNA: TGCAGCGTTCGACAGGGGACCTACGAGCAGTACTTC. V gene TRBV29-1 combines with J gene TRBJ2-7; 8 nucleotides match TRBD1. Germline lookup yields CDR1 SQVTM and CDR2 ANQGSEA. V trimming: 5 bases; J trimming: 2 bases; junction bases outside the gene matches: 2. The CDR3 runs to 12 residues.

V is TRBV5-1 and J is TRBJ2-1, with D maybe TRBD1 (5 bases). CDR3 length: 14 amino acids. Germline V CDR1 and CDR2: SGHRS, YFSETQ. Trimming left V 0 bases short and J 4 bases short, with 8 bases between. The CDR3 nucleotides read TGCGCCAGCAGCTTGGCTACAGGATACAATGAGCAGTTCTTC. Protein product: CASSLATGYNEQFF.

The gene calls are TRBV18 and TRBJ1-2, with TRBD1 matching over 7 bases. This CDR3 is 14 amino acids long. The ends lost 4 bases at V and 6 bases at J; junction bases unmatched: 8. Germline V lookup: CDR1 KGHSH, CDR2 LQKENI. CDR3 residues: CASSRGTALNGYTF. The CDR3 coding sequence is TGTGCCAGCTCACGAGGGACAGCTTTAAATGGCTACACCTTC.

This rearrangement joins TRBV28 to TRBJ2-3, with TRBD1 matching over 8 bases. Germline assignment: CDR1 MDHEN and CDR2 SYDVKM. CDR3 length: 14 residues. With V trimmed by 7 bases and J by 1 base, 4 bases remained unmatched. This CDR3 reads CASTVRGRTDTQYF. DNA for the CDR3: TGTGCCAGCACCGTCAGGGGGCGCACAGATACGCAGTATTTT.

The V and J genes are TRBV7-3 and TRBJ2-3, with 11 nucleotides matching TRBD2. With V trimmed by 5 bases and J by 0 bases, 4 bases remained unmatched. The germline CDR1 and CDR2 sequences are SGHTA and FQGTGA. CDR3 size: 16 residues. The CDR3 spells CASSLSGGASTDTQYF. The CDR3 DNA reads as TGTGCCAGCAGCCTTAGCGGGGGGGCAAGCACAGATACGCAGTATTTT.

The chain has TRBV6-6 and TRBJ1-1; tentatively, D is TRBD1 (6 bases). With 4 bases removed from V and 3 bases from J, the gap between germline ends came to 12 bases. The CDR3 is 14 residues long. CDR1 and CDR2 from the germline V gene are MNHNY and SVGAGI (reference sequence). The CDR3 nucleotides are TGTGCCAGCAGTTCTACAGGGAGACACACTGAAGCTTTCTTT. The encoded protein is CASSSTGRHTEAFF.

This chain connects TRBV7-8 to TRBJ2-7; perhaps TRBD2 as D (6 bases). This CDR3 has 16 amino acids. Trimming shortened V by 5 bases and J by 0 bases, and 17 bases separated the two germline ends. The germline CDR1 and CDR2 sequences are SGHVS and FQNEAQ. As DNA, the CDR3 is TGTGCCAGCAGCCCGCATGGGGGAGGATCCTCCTACGAGCAGTACTTC. It codes for CASSPHGGGSSYEQYF.

This clone was counted between two and nine times. The chain joins TRBV5-4 to TRBJ1-5, with a possible D match to TRBD1 (6 bases). From germline, CDR1 is SGHNT and CDR2 YYREEE (reference sequence). The CDR3 consists of 14 residues. Trimming removed 0 bases from V and 6 bases from J, with 10 bases in between. CDR3 DNA sequence: TGTGCCAGCAGCTTGGACAGGGTTGGTCAGCCCCAGCATTTT. Protein product: CASSLDRVGQPQHF.

The V call is TRBV11-3, the J call TRBJ1-2; D possibly corresponds to TRBD1 (6 bases). V lost 5 bases to trimming and J lost 4 bases, with 11 bases between them. The CDR3 has 13 residues. CDR1 is SGHNT and CDR2 is YENEEA in the germline V gene. The CDR3 nucleotides read TGTGCCAGCAGCGTTACAGGGCTCTATGGCTACACCTTC. It specifies CASSVTGLYGYTF. Based on the CDR3 plus reference TRBV11-3 and TRBJ1-2, the full variable domain is EAGVVQSPRYKIIEKKQPVAFWCNPISGHNTLYWYLQNLGQGPELLIRYENEEAVDDSQLPKDRFSAERLKGVDSTLKIQPAELGDSAVYLCASSVTGLYGYTFGSGTRLTVV.

The chain couples TRBV28 to TRBJ1-1; tentative D call: TRBD1 (5 bases). V was cut by 5 bases and J by 1 base, with 8 bases left in between. Germline V gives CDR1 MDHEN, CDR2 SYDVKM. There are 13 residues in the CDR3. The CDR3 reads CASSRGGNTEAFF. CDR3 in DNA: TGTGCCAGCAGTCGGGGGGGGAACACTGAAGCTTTCTTT.